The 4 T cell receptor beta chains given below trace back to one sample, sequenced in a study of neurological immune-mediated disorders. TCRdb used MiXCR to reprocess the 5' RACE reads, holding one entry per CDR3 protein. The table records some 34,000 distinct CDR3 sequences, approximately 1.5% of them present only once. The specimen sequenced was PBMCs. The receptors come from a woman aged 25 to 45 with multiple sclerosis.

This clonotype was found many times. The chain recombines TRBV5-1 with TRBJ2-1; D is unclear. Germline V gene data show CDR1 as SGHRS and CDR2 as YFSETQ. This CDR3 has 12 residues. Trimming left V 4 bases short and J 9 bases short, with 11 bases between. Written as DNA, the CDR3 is TGCGCCAGCAGCCCGGCCTGGGGTGAGCAGTTCTTC. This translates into CASSPAWGEQFF.

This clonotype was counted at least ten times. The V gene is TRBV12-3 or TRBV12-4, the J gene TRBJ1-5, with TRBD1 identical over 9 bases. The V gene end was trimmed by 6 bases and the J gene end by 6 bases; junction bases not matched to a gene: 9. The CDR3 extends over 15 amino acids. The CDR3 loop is CASRPTGGAGQPQHF. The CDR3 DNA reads TGTGCCAGCAGACCAACAGGGGGCGCCGGTCAGCCCCAGCATTTT.

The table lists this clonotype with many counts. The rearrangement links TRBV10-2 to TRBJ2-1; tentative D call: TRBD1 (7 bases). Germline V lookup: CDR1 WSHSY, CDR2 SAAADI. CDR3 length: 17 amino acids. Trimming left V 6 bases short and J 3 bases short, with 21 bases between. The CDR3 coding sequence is TGCGCCAGCAGGACACTTCTCAGGGGGGAAAACTACAATGAGCAGTTCTTC. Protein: CASRTLLRGENYNEQFF.

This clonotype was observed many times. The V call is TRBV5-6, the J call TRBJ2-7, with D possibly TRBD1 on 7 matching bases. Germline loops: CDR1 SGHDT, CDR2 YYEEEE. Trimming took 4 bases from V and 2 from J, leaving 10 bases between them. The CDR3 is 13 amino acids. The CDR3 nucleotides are TGTGCCAGCAGCGCGGGACAGACCTACGAGCAGTACTTC. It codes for CASSAGQTYEQYF.